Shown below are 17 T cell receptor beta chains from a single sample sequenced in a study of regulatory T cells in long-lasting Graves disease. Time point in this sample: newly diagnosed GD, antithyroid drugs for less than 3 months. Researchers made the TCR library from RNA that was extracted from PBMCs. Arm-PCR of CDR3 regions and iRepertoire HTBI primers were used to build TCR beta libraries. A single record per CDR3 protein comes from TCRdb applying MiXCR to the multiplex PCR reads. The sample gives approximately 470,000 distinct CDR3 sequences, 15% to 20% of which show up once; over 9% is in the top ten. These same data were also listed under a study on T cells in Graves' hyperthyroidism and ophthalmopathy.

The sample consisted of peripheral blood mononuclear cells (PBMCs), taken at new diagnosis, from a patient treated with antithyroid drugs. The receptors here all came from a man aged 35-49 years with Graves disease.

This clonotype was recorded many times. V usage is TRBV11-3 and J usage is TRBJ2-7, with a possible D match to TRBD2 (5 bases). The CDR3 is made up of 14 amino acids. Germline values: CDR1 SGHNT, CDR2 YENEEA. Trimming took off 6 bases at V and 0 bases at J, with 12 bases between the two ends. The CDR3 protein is CASSSVANSYEQYF. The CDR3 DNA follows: TGTGCCAGCAGTTCCGTAGCGAACTCCTACGAGCAGTACTTC.

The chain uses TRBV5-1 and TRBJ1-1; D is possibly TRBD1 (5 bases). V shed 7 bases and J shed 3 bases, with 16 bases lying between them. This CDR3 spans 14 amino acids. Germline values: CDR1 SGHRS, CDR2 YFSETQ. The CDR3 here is CASLGRPGDTEAFF. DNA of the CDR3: TGCGCCAGCCTCGGGAGACCGGGGGACACTGAAGCTTTCTTT.

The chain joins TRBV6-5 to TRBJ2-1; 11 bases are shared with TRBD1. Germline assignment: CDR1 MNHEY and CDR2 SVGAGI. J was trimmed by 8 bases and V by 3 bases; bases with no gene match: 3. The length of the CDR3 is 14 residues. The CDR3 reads CASSYGTGGYEQFF. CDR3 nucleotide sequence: TGTGCCAGCAGTTATGGGACAGGGGGTTATGAGCAGTTCTTC.

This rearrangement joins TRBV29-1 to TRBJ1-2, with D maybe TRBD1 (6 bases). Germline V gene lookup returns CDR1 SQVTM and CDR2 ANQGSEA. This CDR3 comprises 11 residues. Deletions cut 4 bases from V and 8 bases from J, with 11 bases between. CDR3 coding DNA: TGCAGCGTTGCCAGGGGTAGCGGCTACACCTTC. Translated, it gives CSVARGSGYTF.

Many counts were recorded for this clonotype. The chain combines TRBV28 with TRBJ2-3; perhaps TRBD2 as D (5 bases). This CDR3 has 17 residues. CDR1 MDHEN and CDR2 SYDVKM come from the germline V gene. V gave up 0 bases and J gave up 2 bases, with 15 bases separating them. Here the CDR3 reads CASSLWIRAAHTDTQYF. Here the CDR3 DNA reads TGTGCCAGCAGTTTATGGATCCGAGCGGCCCACACAGATACGCAGTATTTT. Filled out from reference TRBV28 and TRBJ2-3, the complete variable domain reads DVKVTQSSRYLVKRTGEKVFLECVQDMDHENMFWYRQDPGLGLRLIYFSYDVKMKEKGDIPEGYSVSREKKERFSLILESASTNQTSMYLCASSLWIRAAHTDTQYFGPGTRLTVL.

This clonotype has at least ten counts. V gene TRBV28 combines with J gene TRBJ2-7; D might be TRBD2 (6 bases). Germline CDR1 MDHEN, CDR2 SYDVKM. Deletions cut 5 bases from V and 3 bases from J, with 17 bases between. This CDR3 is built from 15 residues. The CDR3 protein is CASSRFQGSGYEQYF. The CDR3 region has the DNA TGTGCCAGCAGTCGTTTTCAGGGTAGCGGCTACGAGCAGTACTTC. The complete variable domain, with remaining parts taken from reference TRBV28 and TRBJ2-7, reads DVKVTQSSRYLVKRTGEKVFLECVQDMDHENMFWYRQDPGLGLRLIYFSYDVKMKEKGDIPEGYSVSREKKERFSLILESASTNQTSMYLCASSRFQGSGYEQYFGPGTRLTVT.

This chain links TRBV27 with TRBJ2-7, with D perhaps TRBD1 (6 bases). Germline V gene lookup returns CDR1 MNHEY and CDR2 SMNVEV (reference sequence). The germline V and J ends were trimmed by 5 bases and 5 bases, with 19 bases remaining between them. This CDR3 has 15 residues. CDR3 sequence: CASSPAGRGVNEQYF. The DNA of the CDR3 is TGTGCCAGCAGTCCCGCCGGCAGGGGAGTCAACGAGCAGTACTTC.

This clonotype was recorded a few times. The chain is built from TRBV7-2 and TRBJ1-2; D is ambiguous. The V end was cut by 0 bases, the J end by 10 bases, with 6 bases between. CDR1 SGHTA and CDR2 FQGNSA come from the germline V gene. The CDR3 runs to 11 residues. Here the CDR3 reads CASSLAGLYTF. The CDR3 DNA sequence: TGTGCCAGCAGCTTAGCAGGCCTCTACACCTTC.

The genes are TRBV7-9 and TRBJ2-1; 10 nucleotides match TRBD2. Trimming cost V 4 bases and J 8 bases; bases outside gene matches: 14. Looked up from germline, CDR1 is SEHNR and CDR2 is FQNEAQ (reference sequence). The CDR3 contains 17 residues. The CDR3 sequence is CASSSRTSGISPDEQFF. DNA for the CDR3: TGTGCCAGCAGCTCCCGGACTAGCGGAATATCTCCCGATGAGCAGTTCTTC.

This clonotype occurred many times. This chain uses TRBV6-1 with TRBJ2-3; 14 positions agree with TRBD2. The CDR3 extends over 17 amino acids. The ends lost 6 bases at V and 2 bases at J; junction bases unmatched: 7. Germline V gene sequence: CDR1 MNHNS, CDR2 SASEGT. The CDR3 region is CASSSGTSGSFTDTQYF. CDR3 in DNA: TGTGCCAGCAGCAGCGGGACTAGCGGGAGTTTCACAGATACGCAGTATTTT.

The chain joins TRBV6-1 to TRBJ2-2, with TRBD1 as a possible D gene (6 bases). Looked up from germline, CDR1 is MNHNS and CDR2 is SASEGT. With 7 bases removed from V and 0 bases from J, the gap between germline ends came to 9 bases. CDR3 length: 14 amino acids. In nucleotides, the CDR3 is TGTGCCAGCAACAGGGTATCGAACACCGGGGAGCTGTTTTTT. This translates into CASNRVSNTGELFF.

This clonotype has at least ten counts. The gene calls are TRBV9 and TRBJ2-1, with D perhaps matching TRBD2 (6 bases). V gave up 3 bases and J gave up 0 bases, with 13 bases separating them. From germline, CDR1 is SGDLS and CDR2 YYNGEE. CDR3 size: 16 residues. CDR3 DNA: TGTGCCAGCAGCGGCGAACTAGCCCGCTCCTACAATGAGCAGTTCTTC. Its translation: CASSGELARSYNEQFF.

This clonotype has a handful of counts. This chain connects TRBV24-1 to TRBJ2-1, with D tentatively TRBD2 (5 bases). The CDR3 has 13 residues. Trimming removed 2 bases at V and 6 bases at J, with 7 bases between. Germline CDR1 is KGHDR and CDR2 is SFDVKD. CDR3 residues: CATSDYRGNEQFF. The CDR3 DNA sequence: TGTGCCACCAGTGATTATCGGGGCAATGAGCAGTTCTTC.

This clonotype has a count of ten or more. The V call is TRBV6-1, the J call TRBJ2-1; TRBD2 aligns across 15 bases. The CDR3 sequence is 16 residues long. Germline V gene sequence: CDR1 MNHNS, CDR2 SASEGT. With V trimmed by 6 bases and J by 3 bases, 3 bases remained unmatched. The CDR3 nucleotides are TGTGCCAGCAGAGGACTAGCGGGAGGGAACTACAATGAGCAGTTCTTC. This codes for CASRGLAGGNYNEQFF.

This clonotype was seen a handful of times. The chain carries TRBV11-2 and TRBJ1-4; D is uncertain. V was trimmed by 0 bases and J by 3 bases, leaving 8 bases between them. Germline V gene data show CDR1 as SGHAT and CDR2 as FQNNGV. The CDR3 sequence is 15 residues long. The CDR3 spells CASSLDGSPNEKLFF. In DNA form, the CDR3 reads TGTGCCAGCAGCTTAGATGGATCTCCTAATGAAAAACTGTTTTTT.

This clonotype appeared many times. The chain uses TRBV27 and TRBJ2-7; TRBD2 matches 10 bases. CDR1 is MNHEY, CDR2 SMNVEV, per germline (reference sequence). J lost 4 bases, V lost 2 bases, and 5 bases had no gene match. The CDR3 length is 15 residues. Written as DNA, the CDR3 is TGTGCCAGCAGTTTACTAGCGGGAGTTTCGTACGAGCAGTACTTC. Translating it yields CASSLLAGVSYEQYF.

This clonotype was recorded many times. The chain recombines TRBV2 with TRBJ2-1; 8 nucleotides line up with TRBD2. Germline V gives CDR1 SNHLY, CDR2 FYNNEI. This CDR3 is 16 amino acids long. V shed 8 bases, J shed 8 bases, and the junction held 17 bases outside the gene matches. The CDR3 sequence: CASQRMREVARHEQFF. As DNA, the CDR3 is TGTGCCAGCCAACGGATGCGGGAGGTAGCGAGGCATGAGCAGTTCTTC. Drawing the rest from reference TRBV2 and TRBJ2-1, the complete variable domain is EPEVTQTPSHQVTQMGQEVILRCVPISNHLYFYWYRQILGQKVEFLVSFYNNEISEKSEIFDDQFSVERPDGSNFTLKIRSTKLEDSAMYFCASQRMREVARHEQFFGPGTRLTVL.